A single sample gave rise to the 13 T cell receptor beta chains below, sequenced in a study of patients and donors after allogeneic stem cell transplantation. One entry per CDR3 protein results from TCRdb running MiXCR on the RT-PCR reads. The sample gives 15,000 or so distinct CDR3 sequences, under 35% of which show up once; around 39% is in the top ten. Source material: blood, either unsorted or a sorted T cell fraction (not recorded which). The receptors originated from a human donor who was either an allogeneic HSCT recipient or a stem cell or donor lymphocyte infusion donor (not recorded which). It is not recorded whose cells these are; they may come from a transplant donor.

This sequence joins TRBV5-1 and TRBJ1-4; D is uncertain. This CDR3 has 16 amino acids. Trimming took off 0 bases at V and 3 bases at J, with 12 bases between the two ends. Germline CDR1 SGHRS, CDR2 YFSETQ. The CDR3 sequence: CASSLGPRIANEKLFF. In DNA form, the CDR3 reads TGCGCCAGCAGCTTGGGACCCAGGATAGCTAATGAAAAACTGTTTTTT.

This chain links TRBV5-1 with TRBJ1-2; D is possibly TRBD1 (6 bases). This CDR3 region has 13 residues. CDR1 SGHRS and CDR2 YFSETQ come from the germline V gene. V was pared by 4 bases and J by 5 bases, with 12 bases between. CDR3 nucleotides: TGCGCCAGCAGCATAGGACAGATATATGGCTACACCTTC. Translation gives CASSIGQIYGYTF.

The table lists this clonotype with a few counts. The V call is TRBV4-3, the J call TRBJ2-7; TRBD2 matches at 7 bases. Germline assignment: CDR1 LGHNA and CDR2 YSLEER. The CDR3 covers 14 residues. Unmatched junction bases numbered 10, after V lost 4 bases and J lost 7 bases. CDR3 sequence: CASSLIRDGGEQYF. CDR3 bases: TGCGCCAGCAGCCTCATCCGGGACGGGGGGGAGCAGTACTTC.

The CDR3: CASNLQGARQGSPLHF. The CDR3 nucleotides read TGTGCCAGCAACCTACAGGGAGCCCGTCAAGGTTCACCCCTCCACTTT. The rearrangement links TRBV2 to TRBJ1-6; D perhaps matches TRBD1 (6 bases). This CDR3 is built from 16 residues. Germline CDR1 reads SNHLY; CDR2 reads FYNNEI. The V and J ends lost 7 bases and 9 bases respectively, with 22 bases between them. Together with reference TRBV2 and TRBJ1-6, the CDR3 gives the full variable domain: EPEVTQTPSHQVTQMGQEVILRCVPISNHLYFYWYRQILGQKVEFLVSFYNNEISEKSEIFDDQFSVERPDGSNFTLKIRSTKLEDSAMYFCASNLQGARQGSPLHFGNGTRLTVT.

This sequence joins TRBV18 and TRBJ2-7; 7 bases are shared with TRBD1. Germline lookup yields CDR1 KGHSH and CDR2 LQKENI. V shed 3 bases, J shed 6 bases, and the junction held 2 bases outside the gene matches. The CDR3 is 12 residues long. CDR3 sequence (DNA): TGTGCCAGCTCACCCCCAGGGGGCGAGCAGTACTTC. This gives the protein CASSPPGGEQYF.

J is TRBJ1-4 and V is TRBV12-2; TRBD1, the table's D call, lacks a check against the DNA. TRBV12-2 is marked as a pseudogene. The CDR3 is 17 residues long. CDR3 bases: TGTGCAAGTCGCTTAGCGCCGGGGACAGGGAAAGAAGAAAAACTGTTTTTT. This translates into CASRLAPGTGKEEKLFF.

The CDR3 DNA reads TGCGCCAGCAGCCAAGAAGTGGGGTCATTGGGGAACACTGAAGCTTTCTTT. It translates to CASSQEVGSLGNTEAFF. V is TRBV4-1 and J is TRBJ1-1; no definite D call. The germline CDR1 and CDR2 sequences are MGHRA and YSYEKL. There are 17 residues in the CDR3. Trimming removed 0 bases at V and 1 base at J, with 15 bases between.

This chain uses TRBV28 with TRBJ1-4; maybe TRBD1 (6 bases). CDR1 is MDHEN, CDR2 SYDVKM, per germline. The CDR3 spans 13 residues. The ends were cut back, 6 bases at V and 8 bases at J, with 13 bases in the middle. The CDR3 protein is CASSPGVREKLFF. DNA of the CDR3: TGTGCCAGCAGCCCAGGGGTGAGAGAAAAACTGTTTTTT. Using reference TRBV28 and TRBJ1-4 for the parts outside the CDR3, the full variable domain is DVKVTQSSRYLVKRTGEKVFLECVQDMDHENMFWYRQDPGLGLRLIYFSYDVKMKEKGDIPEGYSVSREKKERFSLILESASTNQTSMYLCASSPGVREKLFFGSGTQLSVL.

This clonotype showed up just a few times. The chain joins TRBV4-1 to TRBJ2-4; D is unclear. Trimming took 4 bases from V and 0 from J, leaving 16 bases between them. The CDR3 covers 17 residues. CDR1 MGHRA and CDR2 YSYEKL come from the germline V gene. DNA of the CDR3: TGCGCCAGCAGCCCACCCAACACCTTATTAGCCAAAAACATTCAGTACTTC. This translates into CASSPPNTLLAKNIQYF.

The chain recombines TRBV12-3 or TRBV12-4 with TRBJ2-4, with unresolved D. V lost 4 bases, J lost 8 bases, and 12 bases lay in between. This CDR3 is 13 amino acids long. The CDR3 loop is CASSYLLRDIQYF. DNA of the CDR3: TGTGCCAGCAGTTACTTACTTCGGGACATTCAGTACTTC.

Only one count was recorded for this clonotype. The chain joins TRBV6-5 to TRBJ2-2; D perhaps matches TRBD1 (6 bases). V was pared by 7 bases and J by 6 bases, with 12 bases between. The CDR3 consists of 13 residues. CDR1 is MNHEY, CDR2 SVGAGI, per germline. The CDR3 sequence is CASNQQGAGELFF. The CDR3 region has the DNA TGTGCCAGCAACCAACAGGGTGCCGGGGAGCTGTTTTTT.

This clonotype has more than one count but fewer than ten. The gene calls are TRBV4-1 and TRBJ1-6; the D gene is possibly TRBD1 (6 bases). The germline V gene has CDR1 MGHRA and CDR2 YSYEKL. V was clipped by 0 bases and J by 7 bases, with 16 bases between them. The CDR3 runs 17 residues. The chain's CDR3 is CASSQDPRGTDNSPLHF. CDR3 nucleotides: TGCGCCAGCAGCCAAGACCCAAGGGGGACGGACAATTCACCCCTCCACTTT.

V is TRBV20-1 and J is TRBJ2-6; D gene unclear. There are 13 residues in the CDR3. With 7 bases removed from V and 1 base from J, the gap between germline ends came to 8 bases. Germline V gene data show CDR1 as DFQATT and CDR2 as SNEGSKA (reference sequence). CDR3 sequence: CSVLRSGANVLTF. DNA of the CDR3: TGCAGTGTCCTTAGGTCTGGGGCCAACGTCCTGACTTTC.